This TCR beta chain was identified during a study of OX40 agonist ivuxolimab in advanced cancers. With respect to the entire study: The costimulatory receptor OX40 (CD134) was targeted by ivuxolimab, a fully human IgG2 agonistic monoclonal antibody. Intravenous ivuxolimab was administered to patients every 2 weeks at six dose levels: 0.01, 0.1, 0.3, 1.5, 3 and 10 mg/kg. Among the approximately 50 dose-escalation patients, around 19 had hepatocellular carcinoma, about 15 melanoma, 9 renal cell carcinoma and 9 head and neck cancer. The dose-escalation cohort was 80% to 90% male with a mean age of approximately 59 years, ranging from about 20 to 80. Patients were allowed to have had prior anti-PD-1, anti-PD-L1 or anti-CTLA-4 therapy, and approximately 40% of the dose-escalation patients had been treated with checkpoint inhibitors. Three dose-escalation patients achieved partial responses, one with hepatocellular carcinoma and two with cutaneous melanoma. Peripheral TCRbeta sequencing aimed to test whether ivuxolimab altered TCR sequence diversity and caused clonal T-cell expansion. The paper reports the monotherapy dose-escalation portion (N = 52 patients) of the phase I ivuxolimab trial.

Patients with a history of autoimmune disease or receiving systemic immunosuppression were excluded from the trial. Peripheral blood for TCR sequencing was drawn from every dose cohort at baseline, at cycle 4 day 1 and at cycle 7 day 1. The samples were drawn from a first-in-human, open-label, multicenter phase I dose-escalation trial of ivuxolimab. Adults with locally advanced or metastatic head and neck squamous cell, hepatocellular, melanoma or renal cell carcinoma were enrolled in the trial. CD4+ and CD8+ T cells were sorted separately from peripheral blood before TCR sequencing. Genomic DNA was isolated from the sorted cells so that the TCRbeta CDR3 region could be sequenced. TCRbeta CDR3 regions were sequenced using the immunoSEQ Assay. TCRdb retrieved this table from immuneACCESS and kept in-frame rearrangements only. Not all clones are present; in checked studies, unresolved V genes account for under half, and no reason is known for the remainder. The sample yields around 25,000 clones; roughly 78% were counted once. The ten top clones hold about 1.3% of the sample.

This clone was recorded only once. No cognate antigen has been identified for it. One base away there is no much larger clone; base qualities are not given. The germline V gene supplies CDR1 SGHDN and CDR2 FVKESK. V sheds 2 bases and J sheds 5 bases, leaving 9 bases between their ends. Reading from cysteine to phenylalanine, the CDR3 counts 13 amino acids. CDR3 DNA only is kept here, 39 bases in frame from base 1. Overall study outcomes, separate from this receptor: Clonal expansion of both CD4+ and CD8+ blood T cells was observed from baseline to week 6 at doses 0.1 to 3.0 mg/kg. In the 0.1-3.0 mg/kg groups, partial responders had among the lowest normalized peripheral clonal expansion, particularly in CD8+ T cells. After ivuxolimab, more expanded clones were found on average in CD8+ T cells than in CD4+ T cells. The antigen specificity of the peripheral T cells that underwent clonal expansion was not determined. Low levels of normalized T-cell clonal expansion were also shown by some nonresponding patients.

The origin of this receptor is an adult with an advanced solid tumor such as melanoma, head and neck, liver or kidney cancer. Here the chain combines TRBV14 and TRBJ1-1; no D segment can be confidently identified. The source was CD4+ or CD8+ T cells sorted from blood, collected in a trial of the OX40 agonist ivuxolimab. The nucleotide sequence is TGTGCCAGCAGCCAAAATAGGGCTACTGAAGCTTTCTTT. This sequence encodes CASSQNRATEAFF.